The T cell receptor beta chain under discussion was sequenced for a study of shared clonotypes between healthy human individuals. Study as a whole: Per donor, three plates held CD4 naive cells, three held CD4 memory, two held CD8 naive and one held CD8 memory.

Study results and limitations: Apart from blood, nothing was sampled; tissue repertoires likely differ.

In this sample, this clone turned up once. What it binds is unknown. Profiled with immunoSEQ multiplex PCR; TCRdb holds only in-frame clones, not every one. The sample yields approximately 2.1 million clones, approximately 95% seen once. The CDR3 runs 16 residues. Trimming cost V 2 bases and J 7 bases; bases outside gene matches: 9. Germline lookup yields CDR1 SGHTA and CDR2 FQGNSA. The gene calls are TRBV7-2 and TRBJ2-1; 9 nucleotides align to TRBD2. The sample consisted of naive CD4+ T cells from PBMCs. Indicated subset: CD45RA+ positively selected. The receptor was isolated from a man aged 18 to 30 in good health. Some clones in this sample may be carry-over from other donors' samples. CDR3 in DNA: TGTGCCAGCAGCTTAACTTCTAGCGGGATAGTGAATGAGCAGTTCTTC. Translated, it gives CASSLTSSGIVNEQFF.